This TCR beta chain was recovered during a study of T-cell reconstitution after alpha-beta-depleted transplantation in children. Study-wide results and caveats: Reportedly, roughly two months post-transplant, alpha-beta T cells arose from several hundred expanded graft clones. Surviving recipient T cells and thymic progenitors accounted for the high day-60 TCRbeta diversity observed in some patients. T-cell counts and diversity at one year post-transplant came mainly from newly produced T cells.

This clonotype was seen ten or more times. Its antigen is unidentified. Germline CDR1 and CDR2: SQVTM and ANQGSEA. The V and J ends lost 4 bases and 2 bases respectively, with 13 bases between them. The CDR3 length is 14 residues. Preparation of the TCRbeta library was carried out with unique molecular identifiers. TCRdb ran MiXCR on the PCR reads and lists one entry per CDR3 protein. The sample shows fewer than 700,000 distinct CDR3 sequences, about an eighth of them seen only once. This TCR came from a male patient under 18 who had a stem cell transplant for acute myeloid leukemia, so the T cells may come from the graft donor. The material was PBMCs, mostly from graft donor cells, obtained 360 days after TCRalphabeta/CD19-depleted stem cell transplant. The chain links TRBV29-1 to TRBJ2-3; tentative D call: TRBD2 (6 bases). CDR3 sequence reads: CSVVNERVTDTQYF. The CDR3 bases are TGCAGCGTTGTTAACGAGCGGGTCACAGATACGCAGTATTTT.